This T cell receptor (beta chain) was found in a study of identical twins. TCRdb redid the calling of the 5' RACE reads with MiXCR, one entry per CDR3 protein. The sample lists about 200,000 distinct CDR3 sequences, around 9.6% occurring once. This clonotype was recorded many times. CDR3 length equals 17 residues. The V and J ends lost 5 bases and 2 bases respectively, with 18 bases between them. This TCR derives from a woman under 30 in good health. The V gene is TRBV12-3 or TRBV12-4, the J gene TRBJ2-2, with D hard to call. Sequenced: memory (CD45RO+) T cells sorted from blood. The CDR3 loop reads CASSPSGEGPNTGELFF. CDR3 coding DNA: TGTGCCAGCAGTCCCTCGGGCGAAGGGCCAAACACCGGGGAGCTGTTTTTT.